This TCR beta chain was sequenced during a study of shared clonotypes between healthy human individuals. Study results and limitations: Donors were few, which limited the genetic and exposure-history diversity represented. Expectations were that clonotype sharing among donors would be affected by sequencing depth. Incompleteness in sorted-subset sequencing, despite large depth, was shown by rarefaction.

In the original analysis: Junction-only immunoSEQ sequences carried no quality scores, so filtering differed. Only in-frame clones appear in the TCRdb table, and some are missing; sequencing was by immunoSEQ multiplex PCR. The DNA was the basis for D and trimming; V, J and clone size are from that table. The sample carries about 1.5 million clones, around 98% recorded once. Concerning this clone itself: Its antigen is not identified.

V lost 1 base, J lost 4 bases, and 6 bases lay in between. Germline V gene lookup returns CDR1 SGHVS and CDR2 FNYEAQ. The CDR3 spans 13 residues. V and J are TRBV7-6 and TRBJ2-3; D remains unclear. Sequenced material: naive CD4+ T cells sorted from blood. Subset specified: CD45RA+ positively selected. The clonotype comes from a man between 25 and 39 years old in good health. The CDR3 reads CASSLGLSDTQYF. In nucleotides, the CDR3 is TGTGCCAGCAGCTTAGGACTCTCAGATACGCAGTATTTT.